The 26 T cell receptor beta chains given below trace back to one sample, sequenced in a study of identical twins. Via MiXCR, TCRdb re-called the 5' RACE reads, giving one row per CDR3 protein. The repertoire includes 1.5 million to 2 million distinct CDR3 sequences, about 31% of them detected once, and around 0.3% sits in the top ten. Sequencing was done on a sample of cord blood. The receptors come from a newborn girl in good health.

V is TRBV20-1 and J is TRBJ1-5; TRBD1 aligns across 8 bases. Germline V gives CDR1 DFQATT, CDR2 SNEGSKA (reference sequence). V lost 6 bases and J lost 5; bases outside the gene matches: 6. The CDR3 is made up of 13 amino acids. CDR3 loop: CSARKTGDQPQHF. The CDR3 DNA reads TGCAGTGCCAGAAAGACAGGGGATCAGCCCCAGCATTTT.

The rearrangement uses TRBV20-1 and TRBJ2-1, with D maybe TRBD1 (7 bases). This CDR3 spans 16 amino acids. Germline V gene lookup returns CDR1 DFQATT and CDR2 SNEGSKA (reference sequence). The V and J ends lost 1 base and 5 bases respectively, with 18 bases between them. The CDR3 sequence: CSARGKTGPGDNEQFF. Written as DNA, the CDR3 is TGCAGTGCTAGAGGGAAGACAGGGCCGGGGGACAATGAGCAGTTCTTC.

The V and J genes are TRBV9 and TRBJ2-1; D uncertain. The CDR3 is made up of 13 amino acids. V dropped 0 bases and J dropped 7 bases, with 8 bases sitting between them. CDR1 and CDR2 from the germline V gene are SGDLS and YYNGEE. DNA for the CDR3: TGTGCCAGCAGCGTAGGGCGAGAAAATGAGCAGTTCTTC. It is translated as CASSVGRENEQFF.

The chain has TRBV6-6 and TRBJ1-2; TRBD1 is a possible D gene (5 bases). The CDR3 has 13 residues. Germline V lookup: CDR1 MNHNY, CDR2 SVGAGI (reference sequence). With 2 bases removed from V and 4 bases from J, the gap between germline ends came to 8 bases. The CDR3: CASSYGTVYGYTF. In DNA, the CDR3 is TGTGCCAGCAGTTACGGGACGGTCTATGGCTACACCTTC.

V is TRBV5-1 and J is TRBJ2-1; 7 nucleotides line up with TRBD2. The germline V gene encodes CDR1 SGHRS and CDR2 YFSETQ. Unmatched junction bases numbered 7, after V lost 2 bases and J lost 8 bases. The CDR3 extends over 14 amino acids. The CDR3 spells CASSFQRGMDEQFF. The CDR3 bases are TGCGCCAGCAGCTTCCAGCGGGGAATGGATGAGCAGTTCTTC.

The chain employs TRBV11-2 and TRBJ1-3; TRBD1 aligns across 8 bases. V trimming: 2 bases; J trimming: 1 base; junction bases outside the gene matches: 4. The CDR3 spans 16 residues. Germline CDR1 is SGHAT and CDR2 is FQNNGV. CDR3 amino acids: CASSLQGAFSGNTIYF. CDR3 coding DNA: TGTGCCAGCAGCTTACAGGGGGCGTTTTCTGGAAACACCATATATTTT.

Comments on this clonotype: A read error may be the cause here, since a much bigger clone is one base away. V gene TRBV29-1 combines with J gene TRBJ2-1; D is perhaps TRBD2 (6 bases). Germline CDR1 and CDR2: SQVTM and ANQGSEA. The CDR3 loop spans 14 amino acids. CDR3 DNA sequence: TGCAGCGCTGAAAGAAGCGGGTCCTACAATGAGCAGTTCTTC. This translates into CSAERSGSYNEQFF.

This clonotype has just one count. The chain recombines TRBV20-1 with TRBJ2-2; D assignment may be TRBD1 or TRBD2 (5 bases each). Germline CDR1 and CDR2: DFQATT and SNEGSKA (reference sequence). This CDR3 contains 16 residues. V dropped 0 bases and J dropped 0 bases, with 11 bases sitting between them. The CDR3 DNA follows: TGCAGTGCTAGAGATTGGGACCGCGCGAACACCGGGGAGCTGTTTTTT. Its protein product is CSARDWDRANTGELFF.

The V and J genes are TRBV28 and TRBJ1-2; the D is unclear. The ends were cut back, 6 bases at V and 9 bases at J, with 20 bases in the middle. The CDR3 consists of 14 residues. The germline V gene has CDR1 MDHEN and CDR2 SYDVKM. The CDR3 DNA follows: TGTGCCAGCAGCCCAACCCCGGATTGGCCCAGCTACACCTTC. This sequence encodes CASSPTPDWPSYTF.

V is TRBV6-5 and J is TRBJ2-2; 7 bases are shared with TRBD1. The V gene's germline CDR1 is MNHEY and CDR2 SVGAGI. The J segment lost 0 bases and the V segment lost 2 bases, leaving 6 bases of the junction unmatched. The CDR3 loop spans 17 amino acids. CDR3 in DNA: TGTGCCAGCAGTTACGTCAGACAGGGCCCGAACACCGGGGAGCTGTTTTTT. Translation gives CASSYVRQGPNTGELFF.

This clonotype was recorded at least ten times. The gene calls are TRBV4-2 and TRBJ1-2; 8 nucleotides match TRBD1. CDR1 and CDR2 from the germline V gene are LGHNA and YNFKEQ. The CDR3 has 12 residues. The ends lost 8 bases at V and 8 bases at J; junction bases unmatched: 7. This chain's CDR3 is CASHRGEGGYTF. The CDR3 DNA reads TGTGCCAGCCACAGGGGGGAAGGGGGCTACACCTTC.

V gene TRBV12-3 or TRBV12-4 combines with J gene TRBJ1-2, with a tentative D call TRBD1 (6 bases). The CDR3 contains 16 residues. Between the trimmed V and J ends, which lost 5 bases and 2 bases, there was a span of 18 bases. The CDR3 DNA reads TGTGCCAGCAGTGCCAGACAGGTTGGTCCCAACTATGGCTACACCTTC. Translation: CASSARQVGPNYGYTF.

A few counts support this clonotype. V and J are TRBV20-1 and TRBJ2-7; 7 bases align to TRBD2. Germline V CDR1 and CDR2: DFQATT, SNEGSKA (reference sequence). The CDR3 consists of 15 residues. The J segment lost 0 bases and the V segment lost 0 bases, leaving 5 bases of the junction unmatched. CDR3 DNA: TGCAGTGCTAGAGATGTCAGCGGGACCTCCTACGAGCAGTACTTC. Translated: CSARDVSGTSYEQYF.

This clonotype turned up a few times. The chain joins TRBV7-2 to TRBJ2-1, with 7 nucleotides matching TRBD1. The trim removed 5 bases at V and 3 bases at J, leaving 10 bases unmatched. This CDR3 region has 16 residues. Per the germline V gene, CDR1 is SGHTA and CDR2 is FQGNSA. The DNA of the CDR3 is TGTGCCAGCAGCCTAAATGGACAGGAACTCTACAATGAGCAGTTCTTC. Translating it yields CASSLNGQELYNEQFF.

The rearrangement joins TRBV7-9 to TRBJ2-1, with 8 bases lining up with TRBD2. There are 13 residues in the CDR3. CDR1 and CDR2 (germline): SEHNR, FQNEAQ (reference sequence). J was trimmed by 5 bases and V by 5 bases; bases with no gene match: 2. CDR3 DNA sequence: TGTGCCAGCAGCCCACTAGCGGACAATGAGCAGTTCTTC. It yields the protein CASSPLADNEQFF.

This clonotype has more than one count but fewer than ten. The rearrangement joins TRBV10-3 to TRBJ2-5; D is possibly TRBD2 (5 bases). Trimming left V 3 bases short and J 6 bases short, with 14 bases between. This CDR3 is 14 amino acids long. Germline CDR1 reads ENHRY; CDR2 reads SYGVKD. CDR3 bases: TGTGCCATCAGTGACTCCGGGGTCTTGAAGACCCAGTACTTC. Translated: CAISDSGVLKTQYF.

The CDR3 nucleotides read TGTGCCAGCAGCTTAGGGGACAGGGAGGCTGAAAAACTGTTTTTT. The encoded protein is CASSLGDREAEKLFF. The chain links TRBV7-9 to TRBJ1-4, with TRBD1 matching over 9 bases. V gave up 1 base and J gave up 7 bases; unmatched junction bases: 4. Germline CDR1 reads SEHNR; CDR2 reads FQNEAQ (reference sequence). The CDR3 loop spans 15 amino acids.

This clonotype came up a few times. The chain recombines TRBV12-3 or TRBV12-4 with TRBJ1-6, with TRBD1 as a possible D gene (5 bases). The CDR3 runs to 16 residues. V was trimmed by 0 bases and J by 7 bases, leaving 13 bases between them. In DNA form, the CDR3 reads TGTGCCAGCAGTTTAGCGCGGGGGGTATTAAATTCACCCCTCCACTTT. Encoded protein: CASSLARGVLNSPLHF.

The rearrangement joins TRBV14 to TRBJ1-2, with 10 bases fitting TRBD1. This CDR3 is built from 16 residues. The junction had 9 bases not matched to a gene; V was cut back by 3 bases and J by 5 bases. Germline CDR1 reads SGHDN; CDR2 reads FVKESK. CDR3 in amino acids: CASSQTRQGAGYGYTF. The CDR3 coding sequence is TGTGCCAGCAGCCAGACCCGACAGGGGGCGGGATATGGCTACACCTTC. The full variable domain, its missing parts supplied by reference TRBV14 and TRBJ1-2, is EAGVTQFPSHSVIEKGQTVTLRCDPISGHDNLYWYRRVMGKEIKFLLHFVKESKQDESGMPNNRFLAERTGGTYSTLKVQPAELEDSGVYFCASSQTRQGAGYGYTFGSGTRLTVV.

This clonotype was seen a handful of times. The V and J genes are TRBV11-2 and TRBJ2-3, with 13 bases that match TRBD2. Germline V gives CDR1 SGHAT, CDR2 FQNNGV. V lost 4 bases, J lost 9 bases, and 4 bases stayed unmatched. The CDR3 is 14 amino acids. CDR3 in DNA: TGTGCCAGCAGCTCTGGACTAGCGGGGGCCACGCAGTATTTT. Amino acid sequence: CASSSGLAGATQYF.

V gene TRBV20-1 combines with J gene TRBJ2-3; TRBD1 might be the D (6 bases). This CDR3 spans 13 amino acids. V dropped 5 bases and J dropped 0 bases, with 9 bases sitting between them. Per germline, CDR1 DFQATT and CDR2 SNEGSKA (reference sequence). CDR3 nucleotide sequence: TGCAGTGCTCACCAGGGGAGCACAGATACGCAGTATTTT. Translated: CSAHQGSTDTQYF.

The chain carries TRBV2 and TRBJ2-2; 8 nucleotides align to TRBD2. V dropped 5 bases and J dropped 10; count of bases not matched to a gene: 3. The germline V gene has CDR1 SNHLY and CDR2 FYNNEI. This CDR3 is built from 12 residues. The CDR3 is CASSSGGVELFF. The CDR3 region has the DNA TGTGCCAGCAGTAGCGGGGGAGTGGAGCTGTTTTTT. Together with reference TRBV2 and TRBJ2-2, the CDR3 gives the full variable domain: EPEVTQTPSHQVTQMGQEVILRCVPISNHLYFYWYRQILGQKVEFLVSFYNNEISEKSEIFDDQFSVERPDGSNFTLKIRSTKLEDSAMYFCASSSGGVELFFGEGSRLTVL.

The rearrangement links TRBV6-5 to TRBJ1-2, with 9 positions matching TRBD1. V was clipped by 0 bases and J by 4 bases; unmatched bases: 3. The germline V gene has CDR1 MNHEY and CDR2 SVGAGI. The CDR3 extends over 15 amino acids. CDR3 coding DNA: TGTGCCAGCAGTTACTCACAGGGGGCCGGCTATGGCTACACCTTC. Its translation: CASSYSQGAGYGYTF.

The chain couples TRBV20-1 to TRBJ1-2, with D hard to call. Per the germline V gene, CDR1 is DFQATT and CDR2 is SNEGSKA (reference sequence). V lost 5 bases and J 3 bases, leaving 10 bases between the germline ends. This CDR3 contains 12 residues. The CDR3 protein is CSALSGDYGYTF. In DNA form, the CDR3 reads TGCAGTGCTTTGAGTGGGGACTATGGCTACACCTTC.

The chain employs TRBV5-1 and TRBJ2-5, with 8 bases lining up with TRBD1. V gave up 4 bases and J gave up 6 bases; unmatched junction bases: 8. Germline V gene data show CDR1 as SGHRS and CDR2 as YFSETQ. CDR3 length equals 14 residues. CDR3 in DNA: TGCGCCAGCAGCCCATGGGACAGGACGAAGACCCAGTACTTC. This gives the protein CASSPWDRTKTQYF.

Only one count was recorded for this clonotype. V gene TRBV20-1 combines with J gene TRBJ2-5; tentatively, D is TRBD1 or TRBD2 (5 bases each). The germline gives CDR1 DFQATT, CDR2 SNEGSKA (reference sequence). The V and J ends lost 3 bases and 11 bases respectively, with 40 bases between them. CDR3 size: 20 residues. CDR3 protein: CSARGITGNIIKGAYNEQYF. CDR3 nucleotide sequence: TGCAGTGCTAGGGGAATTACCGGGAACATCATTAAAGGGGCGTACAATGAGCAGTACTTC.